This TCR beta chain was found in a study of control samples from healthy donors and cancer patients. Produced via immunoSEQ multiplex PCR; TCRdb's table is partial and in-frame only. The repertoire holds about 92,000 clones, with roughly four fifths as singletons. CDR3 length: 17 amino acids. Germline CDR1 reads LGHNA; CDR2 reads YSLEER. V was shortened by 0 bases and J by 4 bases, with 18 bases between the two germline ends. Sequencing input: blood. V and J are TRBV4-3 and TRBJ2-5, with D possibly being TRBD1 or TRBD2 (5 bases each). The source of this sequence is a woman aged 55-69 years in good health. The CDR3 region is CASSQDIGRDPRETQYF. In DNA, the CDR3 is TGCGCCAGCAGCCAAGATATAGGTAGGGACCCGAGAGAGACCCAGTACTTC.